The clone carrying this T cell receptor beta chain has only a few counts. Using 10%, 30% or 50% RNA, naive CD8 libraries were derived from approximately 20,000 to 1,000,000 sorted cells. These data come from a study of molecular identifiers for immune sequencing clone quantification. Study at large: Split five ways in replicates, RNA from around 20,000 or 99,000 naive CD8 cells had four portions sequenced.

In preparing bulk TCR libraries, previously described methods and listed TCR primers were used. TCRdb analysed the PCR reads with MiXCR anew, one entry per CDR3 protein. Among around 470,000 distinct CDR3 sequences listed, around 23% were seen once. The CDR3 sequence is 16 residues long. V lost 0 bases to trimming and J lost 0 bases, with 11 bases between them. Germline loops: CDR1 MGHRA, CDR2 YSYEKL. The clonotype originates from a human donor in good health. Some libraries in this study had Jurkat cell RNA spiked in. The specimen was naive CD8+ T cells from blood, with Jurkat cell RNA spiked in. Subset here: FACS-sorted CD8+CD4-CCR7+CD45RA+ naive T cells. J is TRBJ1-1 and V is TRBV4-1; D call uncertain. The CDR3 protein is CASSQDRRSMNTEAFF. CDR3 coding DNA: TGCGCCAGCAGCCAAGATCGGCGGTCCATGAACACTGAAGCTTTCTTT.